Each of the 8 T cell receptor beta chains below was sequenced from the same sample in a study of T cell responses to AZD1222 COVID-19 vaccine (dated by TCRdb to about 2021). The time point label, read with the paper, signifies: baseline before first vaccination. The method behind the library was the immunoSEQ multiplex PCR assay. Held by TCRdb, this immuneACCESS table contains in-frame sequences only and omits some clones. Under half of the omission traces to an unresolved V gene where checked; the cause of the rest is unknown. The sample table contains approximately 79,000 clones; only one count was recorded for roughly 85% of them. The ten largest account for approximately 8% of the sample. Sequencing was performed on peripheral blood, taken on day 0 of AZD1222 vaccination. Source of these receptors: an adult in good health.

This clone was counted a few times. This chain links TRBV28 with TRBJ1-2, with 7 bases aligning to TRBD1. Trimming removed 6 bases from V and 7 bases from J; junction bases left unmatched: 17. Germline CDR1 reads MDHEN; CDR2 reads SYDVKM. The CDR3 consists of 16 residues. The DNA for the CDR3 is TGTGCCAGCAGCCCCTTCGGGACAGCCTCCCCCGGTGGCTACACCTTC. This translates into CASSPFGTASPGGYTF.

The CDR3 protein is CASSRDGGNEQFF. Written as DNA, the CDR3 is TGTGCCAGCTCACGCGATGGCGGGAACGAGCAGTTCTTC. The chain employs TRBV18 and TRBJ2-1; possible D gene TRBD2, 6 bases. This CDR3 spans 13 amino acids. Germline V gives CDR1 KGHSH, CDR2 LQKENI. V lost 4 bases and J 10 bases, leaving 14 bases between the germline ends.

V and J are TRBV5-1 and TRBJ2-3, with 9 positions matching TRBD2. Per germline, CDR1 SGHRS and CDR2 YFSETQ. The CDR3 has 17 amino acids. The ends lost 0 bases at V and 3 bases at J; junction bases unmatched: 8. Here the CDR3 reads CASSLDLAGGPTDTQYF. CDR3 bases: TGCGCCAGCAGCTTGGATTTGGCGGGAGGGCCGACAGATACGCAGTATTTT.

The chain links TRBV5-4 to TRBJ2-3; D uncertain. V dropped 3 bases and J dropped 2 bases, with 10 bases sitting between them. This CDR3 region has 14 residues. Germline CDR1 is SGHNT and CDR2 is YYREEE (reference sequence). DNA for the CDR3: TGTGCCAGCAGCTCGTCGACCCTCACAGATACGCAGTATTTT. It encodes CASSSSTLTDTQYF.

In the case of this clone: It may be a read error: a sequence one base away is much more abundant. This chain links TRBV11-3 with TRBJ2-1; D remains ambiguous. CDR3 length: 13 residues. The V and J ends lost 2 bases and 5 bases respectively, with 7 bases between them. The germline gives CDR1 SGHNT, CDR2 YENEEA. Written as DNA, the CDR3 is TGTGCCAGCAGCTTAAACGTAGACAATGAGCAGTTCTTC. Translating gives CASSLNVDNEQFF.

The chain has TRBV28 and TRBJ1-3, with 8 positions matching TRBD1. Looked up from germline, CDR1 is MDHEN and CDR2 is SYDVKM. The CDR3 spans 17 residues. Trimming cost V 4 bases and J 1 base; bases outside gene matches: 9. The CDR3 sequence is CASSSGQGAHSGNTIYF. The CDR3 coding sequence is TGTGCCAGCAGTTCCGGGCAGGGGGCTCATTCTGGAAACACCATATATTTT.

CDR3 DNA sequence: TGCAGCGCAAGACAGGACGTCTCTGGAAACACCATATATTTT. Amino acid sequence: CSARQDVSGNTIYF. The chain has TRBV29-1 and TRBJ1-3; TRBD1 might be the D (6 bases). V lost 7 bases to trimming and J lost 0 bases, with 13 bases between them. Germline lookup yields CDR1 SQVTM and CDR2 ANQGSEA. This CDR3 is built from 14 residues.

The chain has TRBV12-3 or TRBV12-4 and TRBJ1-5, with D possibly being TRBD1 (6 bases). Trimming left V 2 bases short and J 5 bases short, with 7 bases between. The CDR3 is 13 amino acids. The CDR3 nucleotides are TGTGCCAGCAGTTTAAGGGGGGATCAGCCCCAGCATTTT. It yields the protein CASSLRGDQPQHF.